These T cell receptor beta chains were read from a single sample in a study of cytomegalovirus exposure and HLA in healthy donors. Measured with immunoSEQ multiplex PCR; TCRdb has only the in-frame clones, and not every one. The sample comprises more than 95,000 clones, about 80% of which are singletons, and 3.6% rests with the top ten. Sequenced input: PBMCs. The receptors shown here come from a man between 35 and 55 years old in good health and CMV-seronegative. The CDR3 runs from the conserved cysteine through the conserved F or W. Fields, in order: V gene, D gene, J gene, clone size, CDR3 protein, CDR3 DNA. D genes are given only for firm matches. Expanded clones are given a class, and other clones once, few, many or no size at all.

TRBV6-6	.	TRBJ2-7	.	CASSAGTYEQYF	TGTGCCAGCAGCGCCGGGACTTACGAGCAGTACTTC
TRBV6-1	TRBD1	TRBJ2-5	.	CASERGPLETQYF	TGTGCCAGCGAGAGGGGGCCCTTGGAGACCCAGTACTTC
TRBV7-2	TRBD1	TRBJ1-1	.	CASSPMQGQHTEAFF	TGTGCCAGCAGCCCGATGCAGGGACAGCACACTGAAGCTTTCTTT
TRBV7-9	TRBD1	TRBJ2-7	.	CASSLKRQGANEQYF	TGTGCCAGCAGCTTAAAGAGACAGGGGGCCAACGAGCAGTACTTC
TRBV7-3	.	TRBJ1-2	.	CASSLDSRDGYTF	TGTGCCAGCAGCTTAGACAGCCGAGATGGCTACACCTTC
TRBV2	.	TRBJ2-2	.	CASSYRELSTGELFF	TGTGCCAGCAGTTACAGAGAGCTTAGCACCGGGGAGCTGTTTTTT
TRBV6-5	.	TRBJ2-7	.	CAIRAVSTYEQYF	TGTGCTATACGAGCGGTATCAACCTACGAGCAGTACTTC
TRBV6-6	.	TRBJ1-2	.	CASSYSEGSYGYTF	TGTGCCAGCAGTTACTCGGAGGGTAGCTATGGCTACACCTTC
TRBV2	.	TRBJ2-3	.	CASSVPNRPDTQYF	TGTGCCAGCAGTGTGCCCAACAGACCAGATACGCAGTATTTT
TRBV4-1	TRBD2	TRBJ2-1	.	CASSQRASSGGNNEQFF	TGCGCCAGCAGCCAGCGCGCCTCTAGCGGGGGGAACAATGAGCAGTTCTTC
TRBV13	.	TRBJ1-3	.	CASSARGSTGNTIYF	TGTGCCAGCAGCGCCCGGGGGAGCACTGGAAACACCATATATTTT
TRBV5-6	TRBD1	TRBJ2-3	.	CASSGQGDSTDTQYF	TGTGCCAGCAGCGGACAGGGGGACAGCACAGATACGCAGTATTTT
TRBV7-2	TRBD1	TRBJ2-7	.	CASRGQGYEQYF	TGTGCCAGCCGAGGACAGGGGTACGAGCAGTACTTC
TRBV7-9	.	TRBJ2-6	.	CASSLVTLYSGANVLTF	TGTGCCAGCAGCTTAGTGACACTCTACTCTGGGGCCAACGTCCTGACTTTC
TRBV5-1	.	TRBJ1-5	.	CASSLGGDQPQHF	TGCGCCAGCAGCTTGGGGGGGGATCAGCCCCAGCATTTT
TRBV27	TRBD1	TRBJ2-5	.	CASSPQGARQETQYF	TGTGCCAGCAGTCCTCAGGGGGCGCGGCAAGAGACCCAGTACTTC
TRBV7-9	.	TRBJ2-7	.	CSSVQEPSTGVGQYF	TGTTCCAGCGTACAGGAGCCTTCGACGGGGGTCGGGCAGTACTTC
TRBV9	TRBD2	TRBJ2-1	.	CASSPGSSGNEQFF	TGTGCCAGCAGCCCCGGATCTAGCGGCAATGAGCAGTTCTTC
TRBV6-4	.	TRBJ1-2	.	CASSDPGIGGYTF	TGTGCCAGCAGTGACCCCGGGATAGGAGGCTACACCTTC
TRBV7-2	TRBD2	TRBJ2-7	.	CASSVTGGAEQYF	TGTGCCAGCAGCGTAACGGGAGGAGCCGAGCAGTACTTC
TRBV14	.	TRBJ2-3	.	CASSQEYTDTQYF	TGTGCCAGCAGCCAAGAATATACAGATACGCAGTATTTT
TRBV6-5	.	TRBJ1-2	.	CASSTGIHGYTF	TGTGCCAGCAGTACAGGGATCCATGGCTACACCTTC
TRBV11-2	.	TRBJ2-3	.	CASSLVGGGTDTQYF	TGTGCCAGCAGCTTAGTAGGGGGGGGAACAGATACGCAGTATTTT
TRBV29-1	TRBD2	TRBJ2-1	.	CSVVTTSGGAKFYNEQFF	TGCAGCGTTGTGACCACTAGCGGGGGGGCCAAATTCTACAATGAGCAGTTCTTC
TRBV4-1	.	TRBJ2-7	few	CASSHHYEQYF	TGCGCCAGCAGCCACCATTACGAGCAGTACTTC
TRBV5-1	TRBD1	TRBJ1-2	.	CASSLAQGAVSGYTF	TGCGCCAGCAGCTTGGCACAGGGGGCAGTCAGTGGCTACACCTTC
TRBV11-1	TRBD1	TRBJ2-1	few	CASSKDRVSYNEQFF	TGTGCCAGCAGTAAGGACAGGGTGTCATACAATGAGCAGTTCTTC
TRBV13	.	TRBJ1-2	.	CASSLQQVYGYTF	TGTGCCAGCAGCTTACAACAGGTCTATGGCTACACCTTC
TRBV28	.	TRBJ2-7	.	CASSKQGTYEQYF	TGTGCCAGCAGTAAACAGGGAACCTACGAGCAGTACTTC
TRBV6-1	TRBD2	TRBJ2-2	few	CASSPAGGTGELFF	TGTGCCAGCTCCCCAGCGGGGGGCACCGGGGAGCTGTTTTTT
TRBV10-3	.	TRBJ1-3	.	CAIGAAGNTIYF	TGTGCCATCGGGGCGGCTGGAAACACCATATATTTT
TRBV6-6	.	TRBJ2-3	.	CASSYGTSSTDTQYF	TGTGCCAGCAGTTATGGGACTTCTAGCACAGATACGCAGTATTTT
TRBV18	.	TRBJ1-1	.	CASSDRLDTEAFF	TGTGCCAGCTCTGACAGGCTAGACACTGAAGCTTTCTTT